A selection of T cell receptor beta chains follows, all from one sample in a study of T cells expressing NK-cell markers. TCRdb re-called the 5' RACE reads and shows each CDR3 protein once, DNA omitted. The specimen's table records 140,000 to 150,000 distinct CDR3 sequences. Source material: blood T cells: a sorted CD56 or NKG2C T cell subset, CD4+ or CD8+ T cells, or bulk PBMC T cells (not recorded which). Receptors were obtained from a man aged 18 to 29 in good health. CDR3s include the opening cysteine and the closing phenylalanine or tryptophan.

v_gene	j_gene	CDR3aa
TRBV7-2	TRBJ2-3	CASSLPESPRRTQYF
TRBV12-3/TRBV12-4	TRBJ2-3	CASDREYTDTQYF
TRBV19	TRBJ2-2	CASSPAGADTGELFF
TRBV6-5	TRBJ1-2	CASSYGGTGREGYTF
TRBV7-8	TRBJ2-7	CASSLARPPAYEQYF
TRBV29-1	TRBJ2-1	CSVDGSPYSYNEQFF
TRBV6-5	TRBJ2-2	CASSSTGPGGTGELFF
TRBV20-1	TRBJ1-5	CSVAESNQPQHF
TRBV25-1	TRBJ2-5	CASSEFGLAEKETQYF
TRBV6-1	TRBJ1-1	CASSRQGVFFTEAFF
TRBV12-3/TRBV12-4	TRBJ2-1	CASSLPDQDNEQFF
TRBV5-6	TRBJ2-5	CASSLVRLADQETQYF
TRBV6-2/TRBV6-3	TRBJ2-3	CASSYSPSGMGADTQYF
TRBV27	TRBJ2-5	CASSFGLAGLQTQYF
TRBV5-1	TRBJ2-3	CASSPREGGGTDTQYF
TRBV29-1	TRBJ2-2	CSGSSGNTGELFF
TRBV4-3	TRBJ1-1	CASSQDLTGPEAFF
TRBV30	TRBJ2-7	CAWSDLVLGSSYEQYF
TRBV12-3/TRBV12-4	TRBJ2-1	CASSLGGGRYNEQFF
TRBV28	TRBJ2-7	CASGRTVLEQYF
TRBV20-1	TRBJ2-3	CSANRLGDIVDTQYF
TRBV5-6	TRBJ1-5	CASSRTGRGNQPQHF
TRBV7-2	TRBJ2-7	CASSLGSGAHEQYF
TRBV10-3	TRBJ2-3	CAIKSGTDTQYF
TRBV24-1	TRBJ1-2	CATRTVDGYTF
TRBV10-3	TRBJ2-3	CAISDGLAGGGTDTQYF
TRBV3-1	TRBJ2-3	CASSRAPGLITDTQYF
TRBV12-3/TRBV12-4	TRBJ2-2	CASSSPAGRAKTGELSF
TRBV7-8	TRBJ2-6	CASSSTPGANVLTF
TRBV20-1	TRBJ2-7	CSARKWTSENYEQYF
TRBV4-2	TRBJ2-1	CASSQGDEQFF
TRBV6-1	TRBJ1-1	CASSTQSGQSAFF
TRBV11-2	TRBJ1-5	CASSLEGQDSNQPQHF
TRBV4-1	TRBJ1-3	CASSRPGAGNTIYF
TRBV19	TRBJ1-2	CASSLPSQGSNTRDYGYTF
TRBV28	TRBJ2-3	CASSSRATHSFDTQYF
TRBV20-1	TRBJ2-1	CSARLILAGGPPIKFF
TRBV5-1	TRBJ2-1	CASSLTGGKSSYNEQFF
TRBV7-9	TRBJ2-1	CASEFLGEQFF
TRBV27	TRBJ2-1	CASSSLSAGGRDEQFF
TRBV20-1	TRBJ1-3	CSARAPDSGNTIYF
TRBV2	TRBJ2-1	CASRGGTSGVNEQFF
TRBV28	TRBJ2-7	CASSFGREGEQYF
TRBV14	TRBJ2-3	CASSQWSSTDTQYF
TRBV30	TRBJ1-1	CASRTPGHSNTEAFF
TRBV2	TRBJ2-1	CASSDRRDRYSDEQFF
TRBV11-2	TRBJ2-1	CASSLTSGRVLDEQFF
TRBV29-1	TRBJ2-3	CSVTFPDRGKDTQYF
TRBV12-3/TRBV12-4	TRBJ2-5	CASSLRTGTQETQYF
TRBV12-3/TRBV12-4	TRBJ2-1	CASGLAGVSYNEQFF
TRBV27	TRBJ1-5	CATAETGLNQPQHF
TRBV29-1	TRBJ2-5	CSVQVRALPGETQYF
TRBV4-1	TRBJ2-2	CASSQPGGANTGELFF
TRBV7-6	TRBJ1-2	CASSLVPGDYGYTF
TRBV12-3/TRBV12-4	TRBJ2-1	CASSPSGRAYNEQFF
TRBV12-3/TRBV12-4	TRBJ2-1	CASSTDSPNEQFF
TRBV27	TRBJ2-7	CASSLYGIGGGEQYF
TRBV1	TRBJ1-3	CTSSQEKSSGNTIYF
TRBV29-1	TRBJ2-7	CSVEARDGPYEQYF